A single sample gave rise to the 9 T cell receptor beta chains below, sequenced in a study of spatial heterogeneity in lung cancer. Each CDR3 protein is one row after TCRdb ran MiXCR on the 5' RACE reads. The table shows some 100,000 distinct CDR3 sequences, with around 9% occurring only once. Time point noted: sample taken at primary tumor resection. Without sorting, whole RNA was sequenced from tumor, nontumor lung or frozen PBMC. The sequencing used PBMCs, collected at surgery. Every receptor here comes from a male donor with early-stage non-small cell lung cancer.

This clonotype was seen ten or more times. The chain carries TRBV29-1 and TRBJ2-3, with D maybe TRBD2 (6 bases). Trimming took off 2 bases at V and 5 bases at J, with 11 bases between the two ends. The CDR3 totals 13 residues. Germline V gives CDR1 SQVTM, CDR2 ANQGSEA. The CDR3 nucleotides are TGCAGCGTTGAACTCCAGGAGGGAGATACGCAGTATTTT. This gives the protein CSVELQEGDTQYF.

This clonotype has only a few counts. The J gene is TRBJ2-1, the V gene TRBV30; possible D gene TRBD2, 6 bases. This CDR3 region has 15 residues. Trimming shortened V by 0 bases and J by 0 bases, and 9 bases separated the two germline ends. Germline V gene lookup returns CDR1 GTSNPN and CDR2 SVGIG (reference sequence). The CDR3 nucleotides read TGTGCCTGGAGTGTACGGCGGGGCTCCTACAATGAGCAGTTCTTC. It yields the protein CAWSVRRGSYNEQFF.

The V and J genes are TRBV27 and TRBJ2-5; TRBD2 matches 9 bases. Trimming cost V 6 bases and J 5 bases; bases outside gene matches: 7. The CDR3 totals 14 residues. Germline V gene lookup returns CDR1 MNHEY and CDR2 SMNVEV (reference sequence). CDR3: CASRIIAGVETQYF. The CDR3, as DNA: TGTGCCAGCAGAATCATAGCGGGAGTGGAGACCCAGTACTTC.

This clonotype has at least ten counts. The chain recombines TRBV20-1 with TRBJ1-5; D might be TRBD1 (6 bases). V lost 3 bases and J 7 bases, leaving 13 bases between the germline ends. This CDR3 has 13 amino acids. In germline, CDR1 is DFQATT, CDR2 SNEGSKA (reference sequence). The CDR3 loop reads CSASGGRGQPQHF. The CDR3, as DNA: TGCAGTGCTAGCGGGGGCCGGGGGCAGCCCCAGCATTTT.

A few counts support this clonotype. CDR3 DNA sequence: TGCGCCAGCAGCGCTAGGACATCCAGTAACTATGGCTACACCTTC. The encoded protein is CASSARTSSNYGYTF. V and J are TRBV5-1 and TRBJ1-2, with a weak D call TRBD1 (5 bases). Trimming shortened V by 4 bases and J by 1 base, and 14 bases separated the two germline ends. CDR3 length: 15 residues. Germline V CDR1 and CDR2: SGHRS, YFSETQ. The entire variable domain, with the rest obtained from reference TRBV5-1 and TRBJ1-2, is as follows: KAGVTQTPRYLIKTRGQQVTLSCSPISGHRSVSWYQQTPGQGLQFLFEYFSETQRNKGNFPGRFSGRQFSNSRSEMNVSTLELGDSALYLCASSARTSSNYGYTFGSGTRLTVV.

Ten or more counts support this clonotype. This chain links TRBV27 with TRBJ2-1, with D maybe TRBD1 (6 bases). Germline assignment: CDR1 MNHEY and CDR2 SMNVEV (reference sequence). V was trimmed by 6 bases and J by 6 bases, leaving 9 bases between them. The CDR3 consists of 12 residues. The CDR3 loop reads CASRGHINEQFF. The CDR3 DNA sequence: TGTGCCAGCAGGGGACATATCAATGAGCAGTTCTTC.

This clonotype appeared many times. The chain couples TRBV10-3 to TRBJ2-1, with 9 bases lining up with TRBD2. The V gene's germline CDR1 is ENHRY and CDR2 SYGVKD. CDR3 length: 12 amino acids. The V gene end was trimmed by 4 bases and the J gene end by 8 bases; junction bases not matched to a gene: 0. This chain's CDR3 is CAISGGGDEQFF. The CDR3 DNA sequence: TGTGCCATCAGTGGCGGGGGGGATGAGCAGTTCTTC.

This clonotype appeared many times. The V call is TRBV18, the J call TRBJ1-5; 8 positions match TRBD1. With V trimmed by 3 bases and J by 5 bases, 0 bases remained unmatched. Germline V gives CDR1 KGHSH, CDR2 LQKENI. The CDR3 loop spans 13 amino acids. CDR3 residues: CASSPGQDQPQHF. CDR3 DNA sequence: TGTGCCAGCTCACCGGGACAGGATCAGCCCCAGCATTTT.

The chain recombines TRBV11-2 with TRBJ2-1; TRBD1 agrees at 8 bases. The CDR3 extends over 15 amino acids. J lost 5 bases, V lost 5 bases, and 8 bases had no gene match. Germline loops: CDR1 SGHAT, CDR2 FQNNGV. This CDR3 is CASSTPQTGDNEQFF. The CDR3 region has the DNA TGTGCCAGCAGCACCCCACAGACAGGGGACAATGAGCAGTTCTTC.